The 31 T cell receptor beta chains listed next were all sequenced from one sample in a study of cytomegalovirus exposure and HLA in healthy donors. Both 60 Vbeta primers and 13 Jbeta primers went into the PCR. The table came from immunoSEQ multiplex PCR; TCRdb's copy has only in-frame clones and leaves some out. Counted here are under 150,000 clones, about two thirds occurring once; the ten biggest clones make up more than 4%. Material for sequencing was PBMCs. The receptors were sampled from a man aged 55 to 70 in good health and CMV-seronegative.

The chain joins TRBV28 to TRBJ2-1; maybe TRBD2 (6 bases). The CDR3 spans 15 residues. CDR1 is MDHEN and CDR2 is SYDVKM in the germline V gene. Trimming removed 8 bases at V and 1 base at J, with 15 bases between. Written as DNA, the CDR3 is TGTGCCAGCGCGAGCGGGCTGCGGTCCTACAATGAGCAGTTCTTC. Translation gives CASASGLRSYNEQFF.

The chain recombines TRBV11-3 with TRBJ1-3; maybe TRBD1 (5 bases). V was pared by 3 bases and J by 5 bases, with 8 bases between. This CDR3 comprises 13 residues. Germline V gene lookup returns CDR1 SGHNT and CDR2 YENEEA. In nucleotides, the CDR3 is TGTGCCAGCAGCTTGGGGGGAAGAAACACCATATATTTT. This codes for CASSLGGRNTIYF.

The rearrangement links TRBV9 to TRBJ2-2; 12 bases align to TRBD2. V gave up 0 bases and J gave up 4 bases; unmatched junction bases: 7. The CDR3 totals 18 residues. Germline CDR1 reads SGDLS; CDR2 reads YYNGEE. The CDR3 is CASSVGLAGGPGTGELFF. As DNA, the CDR3 is TGTGCCAGCAGCGTAGGGCTAGCGGGAGGGCCGGGCACCGGGGAGCTGTTTTTT.

CDR3 nucleotide sequence: TGTGCCTGGAGTGAAGGGACAGCCCAGATAGGGCCCCAGCATTTT. Translated: CAWSEGTAQIGPQHF. V is TRBV30 and J is TRBJ1-5; TRBD1 aligns across 7 bases. Germline CDR1 is GTSNPN and CDR2 is SVGIG (reference sequence). Germline trimming cut 1 base from V and 9 bases from J; bases unmatched to any gene: 12. The CDR3 loop spans 15 amino acids.

Turning to this clone: The conserved phenylalanine or tryptophan normally closing the CDR3 is absent here, so this likely arose from a read error. The genes are TRBV6-1 and TRBJ1-2; D is ambiguous. The CDR3 spans 13 residues. Per the germline V gene, CDR1 is MNHNS and CDR2 is SASEGT. The germline V and J ends were trimmed by 6 bases and 5 bases, with 13 bases remaining between them. The CDR3, as DNA: TGTGCCAGCAGGCCATCGGTGGAGTATGGCTACACCCTC. Translating it yields CASRPSVEYGYTL.

This clone was counted between two and nine times. This chain's CDR3 is CTTRTGQGYTF. Here the CDR3 DNA reads TGCACCACGCGGACGGGACAGGGCTACACCTTC. The J gene is TRBJ1-2, the V gene TRBV20-1; 7 nucleotides agree with TRBD1. The CDR3 is 11 residues long. Per germline, CDR1 DFQATT and CDR2 SNEGSKA (reference sequence).

The genes are TRBV28 and TRBJ2-7, with 11 positions matching TRBD2. The V gene's germline CDR1 is MDHEN and CDR2 SYDVKM. The trim removed 2 bases at V and 5 bases at J, leaving 17 bases unmatched. The CDR3 covers 19 residues. DNA of the CDR3: TGTGCCAGCAGTTTACGCACTCACCTGACTAGCGGGGACCGGAACGAGCAGTACTTC. Encoded protein: CASSLRTHLTSGDRNEQYF.

In its sample, this clone was seen a few times. The chain uses TRBV5-1 and TRBJ1-1; D is unclear. Germline CDR1 SGHRS, CDR2 YFSETQ. Trimming stripped 0 bases from V and 5 bases from J, with 14 bases between. The CDR3 spans 15 residues. The CDR3: CASSLAEGLRTEAFF. The DNA for the CDR3 is TGCGCCAGCAGCTTGGCTGAGGGTCTGCGGACTGAAGCTTTCTTT.

This chain uses TRBV15 with TRBJ2-7; 7 positions match TRBD1. From germline, CDR1 is LNHNV and CDR2 YYDKDF (reference sequence). The J segment lost 2 bases and the V segment lost 0 bases, leaving 4 bases of the junction unmatched. The CDR3 consists of 15 residues. This CDR3 is CATSREGQGAYEQYF. In nucleotides, the CDR3 is TGTGCCACCAGCAGAGAAGGGCAGGGGGCCTACGAGCAGTACTTC.

The rearrangement links TRBV11-3 to TRBJ1-1; D unresolved. Germline assignment: CDR1 SGHNT and CDR2 YENEEA. V shed 5 bases and J shed 12 bases, with 16 bases lying between them. The CDR3 loop spans 12 amino acids. The CDR3 region is CASSTPGGQPFF. CDR3 nucleotide sequence: TGTGCCAGCAGCACCCCGGGAGGGCAGCCTTTCTTT.

This sequence joins TRBV5-1 and TRBJ2-1; TRBD1 matches at 10 bases. The CDR3 contains 15 residues. The trim removed 0 bases at V and 4 bases at J, leaving 1 base unmatched. The germline V gene has CDR1 SGHRS and CDR2 YFSETQ. CDR3 region: CASSLGDRGYNEQFF. The CDR3 coding sequence is TGCGCCAGCAGCTTGGGGGACAGGGGTTACAATGAGCAGTTCTTC.

The J gene is TRBJ2-3, the V gene TRBV11-1; 9 positions agree with TRBD1. The CDR3 spans 14 residues. CDR1 SGHAT and CDR2 FQDESV come from the germline V gene (reference sequence). J gave up 5 bases and V 7 bases, and 7 bases lay outside the gene matches. The CDR3 DNA reads as TGTGCCAGCACTCCACAGGGGGCAATAGATACGCAGTATTTT. This sequence encodes CASTPQGAIDTQYF. The variable domain in full, completed from reference TRBV11-1 and TRBJ2-3, reads EAEVAQSPRYKITEKSQAVAFWCDPISGHATLYWYRQILGQGPELLVQFQDESVVDDSQLPKDRFSAERLKGVDSTLKIQPAELGDSAMYLCASTPQGAIDTQYFGPGTRLTVL.

V and J are TRBV7-6 and TRBJ2-1; TRBD2 matches at 7 bases. Germline V CDR1 and CDR2: SGHVS, FNYEAQ. The CDR3 loop spans 15 amino acids. J was trimmed by 6 bases and V by 5 bases; bases with no gene match: 10. The CDR3 sequence: CASSLRLAASNEQFF. The DNA for the CDR3 is TGTGCCAGCAGCCTAAGACTAGCTGCTAGCAATGAGCAGTTCTTC.

This clone was detected a few times. V gene TRBV5-6 combines with J gene TRBJ1-1; D might be TRBD1 (5 bases). The CDR3 is 12 amino acids. From germline, CDR1 is SGHDT and CDR2 YYEEEE. Between the trimmed V and J ends, which lost 4 bases and 3 bases, there was a span of 7 bases. In DNA form, the CDR3 reads TGTGCCAGCAGCAAGGGGTACACTGAAGCTTTCTTT. It is translated as CASSKGYTEAFF.

J is TRBJ2-6 and V is TRBV18; 12 positions agree with TRBD1. V was clipped by 5 bases and J by 3 bases; unmatched bases: 8. There are 18 residues in the CDR3. In germline, CDR1 is KGHSH, CDR2 LQKENI. The CDR3 reads CASSAGTGGAYGANVLTF. The DNA of the CDR3 is TGTGCCAGCTCAGCCGGGACAGGGGGCGCGTATGGGGCCAACGTCCTGACTTTC.

This chain connects TRBV5-1 to TRBJ1-1, with 9 positions matching TRBD1. The germline gives CDR1 SGHRS, CDR2 YFSETQ. The CDR3 length is 15 residues. Trimming cost V 1 base and J 4 bases; bases outside gene matches: 5. CDR3 sequence (DNA): TGCGCCAGCAGCTTGCGGGACAGGGTGGGCACTGAAGCTTTCTTT. It encodes CASSLRDRVGTEAFF.

The CDR3 DNA sequence: TGTGCCACCAGGCGCGGGGGGCGGAGTGGCTACACCTTC. Residues: CATRRGGRSGYTF. The chain is built from TRBV19 and TRBJ1-2; perhaps TRBD1 as D (6 bases). CDR1 is LNHDA, CDR2 SQIVND, per germline (reference sequence). CDR3 length: 13 amino acids. Trimming shortened V by 10 bases and J by 7 bases, and 19 bases separated the two germline ends.

The chain uses TRBV28 and TRBJ2-1; D is perhaps TRBD2 (6 bases). There are 12 residues in the CDR3. The germline V gene has CDR1 MDHEN and CDR2 SYDVKM. V shed 3 bases and J shed 13 bases, with 13 bases lying between them. CDR3 coding DNA: TGTGCCAGCAGTTTTGGGGGGAGATATCAGTTCTTC. Protein: CASSFGGRYQFF.

A few counts support this clone. The gene calls are TRBV13 and TRBJ1-1; 8 positions match TRBD1. This CDR3 is built from 14 residues. With V trimmed by 2 bases and J by 6 bases, 5 bases remained unmatched. Germline-derived CDR1 and CDR2 are PRHDT and FYEKMQ (reference sequence). The DNA of the CDR3 is TGTGCCAGCAGCTTACCCACAGGGGGTTCTGAAGCTTTCTTT. Protein: CASSLPTGGSEAFF.

This rearrangement joins TRBV9 to TRBJ2-3, with 7 nucleotides matching TRBD2. The germline V gene has CDR1 SGDLS and CDR2 YYNGEE. V lost 3 bases and J lost 5; bases outside the gene matches: 9. The CDR3 spans 15 residues. The CDR3 is CASSERLSGGDTQYF. The CDR3 bases are TGTGCCAGCAGCGAACGTCTGTCGGGAGGAGATACGCAGTATTTT.

A single count supports this clone. The rearrangement links TRBV2 to TRBJ2-3, with D possibly TRBD1 on 7 matching bases. Germline CDR1 is SNHLY and CDR2 is FYNNEI. Trimming took 1 base from V and 4 from J, leaving 12 bases between them. This CDR3 has 15 residues. CDR3: CASSEEGRGADTQYF. CDR3 sequence (DNA): TGTGCCAGCAGTGAAGAAGGCAGGGGGGCAGATACGCAGTATTTT.

The CDR3: CASCLLGQGPPFNSPLHF. The CDR3 DNA follows: TGTGCTAGCTGCTTGCTGGGACAGGGACCCCCCTTTAATTCACCCCTCCACTTT. This chain joins TRBV7-7 and TRBJ1-6, with 9 bases aligning to TRBD1. Germline CDR1 and CDR2: SSHAT and FNYEAQ (reference sequence). There are 18 residues in the CDR3. Variable domain in full (rest from reference TRBV7-7 and TRBJ1-6): GAGVSQSPRYKVTKRGQDVTLRCDPISSHATLYWYQQALGQGPEFLTYFNYEAQPDKSGLPSDRFSAERPEGSISTLTIQRTEQRDSAMYRCASCLLGQGPPFNSPLHFGNGTRLTVT.

The rearrangement joins TRBV6-1 to TRBJ1-4; 7 bases match TRBD1. Per germline, CDR1 MNHNS and CDR2 SASEGT. The CDR3 covers 14 residues. Unmatched junction bases numbered 5, after V lost 7 bases and J lost 3 bases. The CDR3 bases are TGTGCCAGCACCAACAGGGGTGCTAATGAAAAACTGTTTTTT. This translates into CASTNRGANEKLFF.

The gene calls are TRBV28 and TRBJ2-7; possibly TRBD2 for D (6 bases). This CDR3 has 14 amino acids. Trimming took 7 bases from V and 0 from J, leaving 13 bases between them. Germline-derived CDR1 and CDR2 are MDHEN and SYDVKM. CDR3 sequence reads: CASTAGLSSYEQYF. The CDR3, as DNA: TGTGCCAGCACCGCGGGACTTAGCTCCTACGAGCAGTACTTC.

The table lists this clone with a few counts. The rearrangement joins TRBV9 to TRBJ2-7, with D tentatively TRBD1 (6 bases). Germline CDR1 and CDR2: SGDLS and YYNGEE. This CDR3 spans 14 amino acids. V lost 7 bases and J 7 bases, leaving 21 bases between the germline ends. CDR3 nucleotide sequence: TGTGCCAGCCAAAAGGGTGGGTTTCAGGGGGAGCAGTACTTC. This codes for CASQKGGFQGEQYF.

The chain combines TRBV14 with TRBJ2-7, with 8 bases matching TRBD1. Germline loops: CDR1 SGHDN, CDR2 FVKESK. The CDR3 contains 16 residues. J lost 0 bases, V lost 1 base, and 5 bases had no gene match. As DNA, the CDR3 is TGTGCCAGCAGCCAAGTGGGAGACAGGGGCTCCTACGAGCAGTACTTC. Amino acids: CASSQVGDRGSYEQYF.

The sample holds a few counts of this clone. The genes are TRBV9 and TRBJ2-1; maybe TRBD2 (5 bases). The CDR3 sequence is 15 residues long. CDR1 is SGDLS and CDR2 is YYNGEE in the germline V gene. Trimming cost V 1 base and J 6 bases, with 14 bases left between them. The CDR3 sequence: CASSVQPLGSNEQFF. CDR3 DNA sequence: TGTGCCAGCAGCGTACAGCCACTAGGAAGCAATGAGCAGTTCTTC.

This chain uses TRBV5-1 with TRBJ1-2; 8 bases are shared with TRBD1. CDR1 and CDR2 (germline): SGHRS, YFSETQ. CDR3 length: 14 residues. V lost 0 bases, J lost 8 bases, and 6 bases stayed unmatched. Here the CDR3 reads CASSLGQGTNGYTF. The CDR3 DNA reads as TGCGCCAGCAGCTTGGGACAGGGGACCAACGGCTACACCTTC.

This clone has just a few counts. Other DNA sequences in the same sample also yield this CDR3. The chain links TRBV19 to TRBJ2-5; 7 positions match TRBD2. There are 15 residues in the CDR3. The V and J ends lost 1 base and 0 bases, in that order; junction bases with no gene match: 2. Germline CDR1 is LNHDA and CDR2 is SQIVND (reference sequence). The CDR3 region has the DNA TGTGCCAGTAGTATAGGGCTAGCGGACCAAGAGACCCAGTACTTC. Translation: CASSIGLADQETQYF. Supplemented by reference TRBV19 and TRBJ2-5, the full variable domain reads DGGITQSPKYLFRKEGQNVTLSCEQNLNHDAMYWYRQDPGQGLRLIYYSQIVNDFQKGDIAEGYSVSREKKESFPLTVTSAQKNPTAFYLCASSIGLADQETQYFGPGTRLLVL.

The chain is built from TRBV30 and TRBJ2-6, with D uncertain. Germline V gene lookup returns CDR1 GTSNPN and CDR2 SVGIG (reference sequence). The V and J ends lost 4 bases and 0 bases respectively, with 10 bases between them. The CDR3 has 15 residues. CDR3 nucleotides: TGTGCCTGGACCCCCCTGTTCTCTGGGGCCAACGTCCTGACTTTC. As protein: CAWTPLFSGANVLTF.

The chain couples TRBV15 to TRBJ2-7, with 7 bases matching TRBD2. In germline, CDR1 is LNHNV, CDR2 YYDKDF (reference sequence). The J segment lost 2 bases and the V segment lost 0 bases, leaving 16 bases of the junction unmatched. The CDR3 loop spans 19 amino acids. The CDR3 reads CATSREPGGVGSLTYEQYF. The DNA for the CDR3 is TGTGCCACCAGCAGAGAGCCGGGAGGTGTAGGCTCACTAACCTACGAGCAGTACTTC.